This T cell receptor beta chain appears in the sequencing data of a study of shared clonotypes between healthy human individuals. Germline V gene sequence: CDR1 SQVTM, CDR2 ANQGSEA. This CDR3 is built from 14 residues. Germline trimming cut 4 bases from V and 6 bases from J; bases unmatched to any gene: 5. Notes on this clone: The identical CDR3 is also encoded by other nucleotide sequences in the sample.

Only in-frame clones appear in the TCRdb table, and some are missing; sequencing was by immunoSEQ multiplex PCR. The sample consists of about 2.4 million clones, more than 85% of them appearing once. The origin of this receptor is a man aged 18 to 29 in good health. Some clones in this sample may be carry-over from other donors' samples. The sequencing sample was made of naive CD4+ T cells from PBMCs. Noted subset: CD45RA+ positively selected. V usage is TRBV29-1 and J usage is TRBJ2-2; 10 nucleotides align to TRBD1. CDR3 sequence: CSVARDRGSGELFF. Here the CDR3 DNA reads TGCAGCGTTGCTCGGGACAGGGGATCCGGGGAGCTGTTTTTT.